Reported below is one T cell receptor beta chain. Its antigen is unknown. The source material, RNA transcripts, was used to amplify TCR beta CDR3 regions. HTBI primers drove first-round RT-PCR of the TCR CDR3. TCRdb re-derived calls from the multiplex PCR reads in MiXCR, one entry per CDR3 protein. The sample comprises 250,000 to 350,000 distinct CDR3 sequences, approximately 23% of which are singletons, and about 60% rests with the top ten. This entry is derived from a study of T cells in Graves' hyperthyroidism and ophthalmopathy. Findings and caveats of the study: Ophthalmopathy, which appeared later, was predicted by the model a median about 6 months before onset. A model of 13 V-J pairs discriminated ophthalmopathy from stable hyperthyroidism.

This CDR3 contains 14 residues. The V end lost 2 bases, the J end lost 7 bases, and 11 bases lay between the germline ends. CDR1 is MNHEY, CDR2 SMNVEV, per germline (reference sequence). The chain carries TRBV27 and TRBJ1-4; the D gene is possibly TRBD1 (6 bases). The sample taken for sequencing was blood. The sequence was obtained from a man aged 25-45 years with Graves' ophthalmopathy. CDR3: CASSLRGAGEKLFF. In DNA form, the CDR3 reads TGTGCCAGCAGTTTAAGGGGGGCTGGTGAAAAACTGTTTTTT.